This T cell receptor beta chain derives from a study of OX40 agonist ivuxolimab in advanced cancers. As concerns this clone: Its antigen is currently unknown.

Sampling of blood occurred at baseline, cycle 4 day 1, and cycle 7 day 1. Repertoires were generated with immunoSEQ multiplex PCR, while TCRdb's copy carries only in-frame clones and drops some. The table records under 30,000 clones, about 90% of them present only once. Study-level findings and limits: Near-lowest levels of clonal expansion characterized partial responders at 0.1-3.0 mg/kg. The expanded peripheral T cells' antigen specificity was not determined.

The CDR3 length is 15 residues. In germline, CDR1 is LGHNA, CDR2 YNFKEQ. With 1 base removed from V and 3 bases from J, the gap between germline ends came to 12 bases. This specimen consisted of CD4+ or CD8+ T cells sorted from blood, obtained in a trial of the OX40 agonist ivuxolimab. The gene calls are TRBV4-2 and TRBJ1-2, with D perhaps matching TRBD1 (5 bases). The sequence was collected from an adult with an advanced solid tumor such as melanoma, head and neck, liver or kidney cancer. The CDR3 nucleotides are TGTGCCAGCAGCCAAGGGTCGGAAGGGGACTATGGCTACACCTTC. It is translated as CASSQGSEGDYGYTF.